This T cell receptor (beta chain) derives from a study of cytomegalovirus exposure and HLA in healthy donors. In the PCR, 60 Vbeta and 13 Jbeta primers were used. Generated by immunoSEQ multiplex PCR, the TCRdb table keeps only in-frame clones and is missing some. The table includes fewer than 60,000 clones, roughly 79% detected once. Germline V gene sequence: CDR1 SGHAT, CDR2 FQNNGV. J lost 2 bases, V lost 2 bases, and 4 bases had no gene match. This CDR3 region has 15 residues. The TCR comes from a man in his fifties in good health and CMV-seronegative. The rearrangement uses TRBV11-2 and TRBJ2-7; 9 positions agree with TRBD1. The sequencing sample was made of PBMCs. The CDR3: CASSLLRTGAYEQYF. CDR3 in DNA: TGTGCCAGCAGCTTACTTCGGACAGGGGCCTACGAGCAGTACTTC.